This T cell receptor (beta chain) originates from a study of blood T cell repertoires in COVID-19. About the study: The cDNA or gDNA used as material had been derived from T cells, B-cell-depleted T cells, or PBMCs.

Libraries were prepared by immunoSEQ multiplex PCR; TCRdb keeps only in-frame clonotypes and omits some of them. Of more than 250,000 clones listed, about 87% are singletons. This CDR3 has 13 residues. V was shortened by 0 bases and J by 4 bases, with 4 bases between the two germline ends. Per germline, CDR1 MNHEY and CDR2 SMNVEV (reference sequence). Specimen: PBMCs or T cells enriched from blood (not recorded which). The TCR was taken from a woman in her twenties or thirties who had recovered from COVID-19. The chain uses TRBV27 and TRBJ1-5; D call uncertain. The CDR3 nucleotides read TGTGCCAGCAGTTTATCACGGAATCAGCCCCAGCATTTT. Encoded protein: CASSLSRNQPQHF.